This T cell receptor beta chain was sequenced for a study of blood T cell repertoires in COVID-19. About the study: COVID-19 samples from acute and convalescent phases originated in the United States, Italy and Spain. T cells, B-cell-depleted T cells, or PBMCs supplied cDNA or gDNA.

Ages ranged from about 18 to 89 years, with residence in 24 US areas. This CDR3 comprises 13 residues. Deletions cut 2 bases from V and 4 bases from J, with 8 bases between. Original processing notes: Using reference gene primer amplification, nucleated cell counts were estimated. Clones were sequenced by immunoSEQ multiplex PCR, and TCRdb holds only the in-frame ones, with some missing. Clone size and V and J calls were adopted from that table, with D and trimming inferred from the DNA. The sample contains about 210,000 clones, 75% to 85% of which appear only once. The chain is built from TRBV12-3 or TRBV12-4 and TRBJ1-2; D is uncertain. The sequenced sample was PBMCs or T cells enriched from blood (not recorded which). This clonotype was sampled from a man in his forties who had recovered from COVID-19. DNA of the CDR3: TGTGCCAGCAGTTTAAGTCGGGGCTATGGCTACACCTTC. This sequence encodes CASSLSRGYGYTF.